This T cell receptor beta chain was sequenced in a study of beta chain features in type 1 diabetes. The investigators reverse transcribed all of the isolated RNA, so they sequenced expressed TCRB transcripts. The data were produced by immunoSEQ multiplex PCR, yet TCRdb's version contains in-frame clones alone and is incomplete. The table records 450,000 to 600,000 clones, over 25% of them present only once. Trimming stripped 5 bases from V and 3 bases from J, with 11 bases between. This CDR3 spans 14 amino acids. Germline CDR1 and CDR2: SGHTA and FQGNSA. The V and J genes are TRBV7-2 and TRBJ1-5; D may be TRBD1 (5 bases). Sequencing was performed on naive CD4+ T cells from blood. The clonotype comes from a man between 18 and 35 years old in good health. This CDR3 is CASSTGGANQPQHF. In DNA form, the CDR3 reads TGTGCCAGCAGCACCGGAGGGGCCAATCAGCCCCAGCATTTT.